Listed below are T cell receptor beta chains from one sample, sequenced in a study of blood T cell repertoires in COVID-19. Here immunoSEQ multiplex PCR was the method, and the copy in TCRdb shows in-frame clones only, minus some. The data hold over 150,000 clones, with approximately 86% observed a single time. Specimen: peripheral blood. These receptors all stem from a man aged 55 to 70 with COVID-19, enrolled during active disease. CDR3s include the opening cysteine and the closing phenylalanine or tryptophan. D genes are given only for firm matches. The listing skips clone size in some rows; elsewhere it reads once, few, many or a size class.

14	TRBV12-5	TRBJ1-5	NA	TRBD1	TGTGCTAGATTTGTAGGGGGCAGCAATCAGCCCCAGCATTTT	CARFVGGSNQPQHF
14	TRBV30	TRBJ1-4	NA	NA	TGTGCCTGGAGTGTCTCGGTGGCTAATGAAAAACTGTTTTTT	CAWSVSVANEKLFF
17	TRBV9	TRBJ1-3	NA	TRBD1	TGTGCCAGCAGCCCACAGACAGGGGGCGGCTCTGGAAACACCATATATTTT	CASSPQTGGGSGNTIYF
15	TRBV5-1	TRBJ1-2	few	NA	TGCGCCAGCAGCTTGGCCGATAACTCTAACTATGGCTACACCTTC	CASSLADNSNYGYTF
15	TRBV11-2	TRBJ2-7	NA	TRBD1	TGTGCCAGCAGCTTAGGCCGGGACAGACCCTACGAGCAGTACTTC	CASSLGRDRPYEQYF
17	TRBV7-2	TRBJ2-1	NA	TRBD2	TGTGCCAGCAGCCTACAGACTAGCGGGAGCGGCCGGAATGAGCAGTTCTTC	CASSLQTSGSGRNEQFF
16	TRBV7-6	TRBJ2-3	NA	TRBD2	TGTGCCAGCAGCCCCGGACTAGTTATTATGCCAGATACGCAGTATTTT	CASSPGLVIMPDTQYF
16	TRBV5-5	TRBJ1-5	few	TRBD1	TGTGCCAGCAGCTTGGTGGGACAGGGAACGAATCAGCCCCAGCATTTT	CASSLVGQGTNQPQHF
14	TRBV15	TRBJ1-1	NA	NA	TGTGCCACCAGCAGACGACAGCAGAACACTGAAGCTTTCTTT	CATSRRQQNTEAFF
14	TRBV5-6	TRBJ1-2	NA	NA	TGTGCCAGCAGCGCGGCGGTGATTACCTATGGCTACACCTTC	CASSAAVITYGYTF
15	TRBV5-1	TRBJ1-6	NA	NA	TGCGCCAGCAGCACCGGCACAGTAGATAATTCACCCCTCCACTTT	CASSTGTVDNSPLHF
14	TRBV14	TRBJ1-1	NA	TRBD1	TGTGCCAGCAGCCCTCGACAGGGTAACACTGAAGCTTTCTTT	CASSPRQGNTEAFF
15	TRBV19	TRBJ1-5	NA	TRBD1	TGTGCCAGTAGTGATAGACCGGACAGGGATCAGCCCCAGCATTTT	CASSDRPDRDQPQHF
12	TRBV4-2	TRBJ1-2	NA	NA	TGTGCCAGCAGCCAAGAGAGGGCAGCCTACACCTTC	CASSQERAAYTF
17	TRBV9	TRBJ2-5	NA	TRBD2	TGTGCCAGCAGCGCCACGGTACTAGCGGGAGTAGGGGAGACCCAGTACTTC	CASSATVLAGVGETQYF
16	TRBV4-3	TRBJ1-2	NA	NA	TGCGCCAGCAGCCAAGATCGGGCGCGGGGGAACTATGGCTACACCTTC	CASSQDRARGNYGYTF
15	TRBV2	TRBJ2-2	NA	NA	TGTGCCAGCAGTCTAAGCGGGTTAAGGTCCGGGGAGCTGTTTTTT	CASSLSGLRSGELFF
15	TRBV24-1	TRBJ2-1	NA	TRBD1	TGTGCCACCAGCGGGACAGGGGGCTCCTACAATGAGCAGTTCTTC	CATSGTGGSYNEQFF
15	TRBV7-9	TRBJ2-4	NA	TRBD1	TGTGCCAGCAGCTTAGGTTCGACAGGGGAAAACATTCAGTACTTC	CASSLGSTGENIQYF
13	TRBV6-2/TRBV6-3	TRBJ2-7	NA	NA	TGTGCCAGCAGTTGGAAGGGGCACTCCGAGCAGTACTTC	CASSWKGHSEQYF
15	TRBV18	TRBJ1-4	NA	NA	TGTGCCAGCTCACCACGCAGGGGTGGGGATGAAAAACTGTTTTTT	CASSPRRGGDEKLFF
18	TRBV5-1	TRBJ1-4	NA	TRBD1	TGCGCCAGCAGCTTCCTGGGCAGGGGGCCTTTAGCTAATGAAAAACTGTTTTTT	CASSFLGRGPLANEKLFF
15	TRBV18	TRBJ1-2	NA	TRBD1	TGTGCCAGCTCACCTCGAACAGGGGGCTCTGATGGCTACACCTTC	CASSPRTGGSDGYTF
20	TRBV12-2	TRBJ1-2	NA	NA	TGTGCAAGTCGCTTATTTCAAGATAGAGGGTTGTTTTCAGGGGGCTACGGCTACACCTTC	CASRLFQDRGLFSGGYGYTF
18	TRBV24-1	TRBJ2-1	NA	NA	TGTGCCACCAGTGCGCCGGTGGTACGCTCGAGCTCCTACAATGAGCAGTTCTTC	CATSAPVVRSSSYNEQFF
15	TRBV9	TRBJ1-1	NA	NA	TGTGCCAGCAGCGTACTGGACAGACTGAACACTGAAGCTTTCTTT	CASSVLDRLNTEAFF
11	TRBV27	TRBJ2-7	NA	NA	TGTGCCAGCAGTTATAGTGACGAGCAGTACTTC	CASSYSDEQYF
17	TRBV19	TRBJ2-1	NA	NA	TGTGCCAGTAGGCTAAGGGGGGGCACCTCCTCCTACAATGAGCAGTTCTTC	CASRLRGGTSSYNEQFF
15	TRBV18	TRBJ1-2	once	NA	TGTGCCAGCTCACCATATGACATAACTAACTATGGCTACACCTTC	CASSPYDITNYGYTF
13	TRBV6-2/TRBV6-3	TRBJ2-1	NA	TRBD2	TGTGCCAGCAGTTACCGGGGACTAGACGAGCAGTTCTTC	CASSYRGLDEQFF
17	TRBV11-2	TRBJ1-3	NA	TRBD1	TGTGCCAGCAGCCCCACGGACAGGGGGCGAGTTGGAAACACCATATATTTT	CASSPTDRGRVGNTIYF
15	TRBV6-5	TRBJ1-4	NA	TRBD1	TGTGCCAGCAGTAACGGACAGGGGGAATGGGAAAAACTGTTTTTT	CASSNGQGEWEKLFF
15	TRBV28	TRBJ2-1	few	TRBD2	TGTGCCAGCAGCTCTACTAGCGGGGGAAACAATGAGCAGTTCTTC	CASSSTSGGNNEQFF
15	TRBV5-5	TRBJ1-5	once	TRBD1	TGTGCCAGCAGCTTGGACAGGGGGCAGGGTCAGCCCCAGCATTTT	CASSLDRGQGQPQHF
19	TRBV28	TRBJ1-3	NA	NA	TGTGCCAGCAGCTTACTCGGGGGGGGAGGAAGGACAGTTGGAAACACCATATATTTT	CASSLLGGGGRTVGNTIYF
14	TRBV24-1	TRBJ1-2	NA	NA	TGTGCCACCAGTGATTCGACACTCGTCTATGGCTACACCTTC	CATSDSTLVYGYTF
12	TRBV30	TRBJ1-2	NA	NA	TGTGCCTGGAGTGTACTGCAGGGGACCTACACCTTC	CAWSVLQGTYTF
15	TRBV7-8	TRBJ1-4	NA	NA	TGTGCCAGCAGCTTACTGGGAGGCACTAATGAAAAACTGTTTTTT	CASSLLGGTNEKLFF
11	TRBV28	TRBJ1-1	NA	NA	TGTGCCAGCAGGAGCATAACTGAAGCTTTCTTT	CASRSITEAFF
14	TRBV7-2	TRBJ2-3	NA	TRBD1	TGTGCCAGCAGCCGGACAGGAAGCACAGATACGCAGTATTTT	CASSRTGSTDTQYF
12	TRBV3-1/TRBV3-2	TRBJ1-1	few	NA	TGTGCCAGCAGACAGCTCGATACTGAAGCTTTCTTT	CASRQLDTEAFF
13	TRBV6-5	TRBJ1-2	NA	TRBD1	TGTGCCAGCAGTTCGGACAGGAACTGGGGCTACACCTTC	CASSSDRNWGYTF
16	TRBV24-1	TRBJ2-1	NA	NA	TGTGCCACCAGTGACGAGGCTAGGGGCTTGGACAATGAGCAGTTCTTC	CATSDEARGLDNEQFF
11	TRBV20-1	TRBJ2-1	NA	TRBD2	TGCAGACTAGCGGATGGGGATGAGCAGTTCTTC	CRLADGDEQFF
12	TRBV12-3/TRBV12-4	TRBJ1-2	NA	NA	TGTGCCAGCAGTTTGTCGTATCATGGCTACACCTTC	CASSLSYHGYTF
13	TRBV9	TRBJ1-1	NA	NA	TGTGCCAGCAGCTCTAGCGGGCTTACTGAAGCTTTCTTT	CASSSSGLTEAFF
16	TRBV7-9	TRBJ2-1	NA	TRBD2	TGTGCCAGCAGCCACCTCGGGGGGGTCCCCTACAATGAGCAGTTCTTC	CASSHLGGVPYNEQFF
16	TRBV14	TRBJ1-1	NA	NA	TGTGCCAGCAGCCAAGATTTCTCGTCGGAGGACACTGAAGCTTTCTTT	CASSQDFSSEDTEAFF